This TCR beta chain was captured by sequencing in a study of T cells in Graves' hyperthyroidism and ophthalmopathy. V shed 6 bases, J shed 6 bases, and the junction held 7 bases outside the gene matches. The germline gives CDR1 DFQATT, CDR2 SNEGSKA (reference sequence). CDR3 length: 12 amino acids. This clonotype showed up many times. Using RNA transcripts as the source, TCR beta CDR3 regions were amplified. The HTBI primer set was used in a first-round RT-PCR of the TCR CDR3. MiXCR was run by TCRdb on the multiplex PCR reads, yielding one entry per CDR3 protein. The sample has about 270,000 distinct CDR3 sequences, around 22% seen once.

The V call is TRBV20-1, the J call TRBJ2-7, with 8 bases that match TRBD2. The sample comprised blood. The receptor was isolated from a man aged 30 to 45 with Graves' ophthalmopathy. CDR3 bases: TGCAGTGCCCCCGGACTAGCCGCCGAGCAGTACTTC. Translated, it gives CSAPGLAAEQYF.